What follows describes a single T cell receptor (beta chain). What it binds is not known. The data belong to a study of early T cells in non-severe SARS-CoV-2 infection. Study-level background: The sequenced material was bulk RNA from unsorted whole blood, and its chains were unpaired. Points from the study as a whole: Database matching using VDJdb favored anti-spike CD8 responses, with private and CD4 specificities left missing.

Germline values: CDR1 SGHTA, CDR2 FQGTGA. The CDR3 is 13 residues long. V was clipped by 1 base and J by 4 bases, with 6 bases between them. Each single cDNA molecule received a unique molecular identifier. TCRdb reprocessed the 5' RACE reads via MiXCR and lists one record per CDR3 protein. The sample yields about 83,000 distinct CDR3 sequences, approximately 13% seen once. This chain connects TRBV7-3 to TRBJ2-3; D is uncertain. Sequencing was performed on whole blood. The receptor's source is an adult who was a healthcare worker with PCR-confirmed SARS-CoV-2 infection or an uninfected control (not recorded which). CDR3 region: CASSLRVPDTQYF. DNA for the CDR3: TGTGCCAGCAGCTTAAGGGTTCCAGATACGCAGTATTTT.